These 21 T cell receptor beta chains were all obtained from the same sample, sequenced in a study of shared clonotypes between healthy human individuals. TCRdb's copy holds only in-frame clones and misses some; the assay was immunoSEQ multiplex PCR. The top ten hold around 1.5% of the sample, which has under 1,100,000 clones, roughly 80% seen once. Sequencing was done on a sample of memory CD4+ T cells sorted from blood. Subset meaning: CD45RA-negative fraction. These receptors came from a man in his late teens or twenties in good health.

The chain recombines TRBV19 with TRBJ1-6; perhaps TRBD1 as D (5 bases). This CDR3 comprises 17 residues. The V end was cut by 4 bases, the J end by 0 bases, with 13 bases between. Per germline, CDR1 LNHDA and CDR2 SQIVND (reference sequence). The CDR3: CASSTGTASSYNSPLHF. CDR3 in DNA: TGTGCCAGTAGTACCGGGACGGCGAGCTCCTATAATTCACCCCTCCACTTT.

The V call is TRBV27, the J call TRBJ2-7; TRBD1 matches at 8 bases. This CDR3 contains 14 residues. CDR1 is MNHEY and CDR2 is SMNVEV in the germline V gene (reference sequence). Trimming removed 2 bases from V and 3 bases from J; junction bases left unmatched: 3. The CDR3 DNA is TGTGCCAGCAGTTTAAGGGACAGGAGCTACGAGCAGTACTTC. Translation: CASSLRDRSYEQYF.

The chain combines TRBV6-5 with TRBJ2-5; 11 nucleotides agree with TRBD2. J lost 2 bases, V lost 4 bases, and 0 bases had no gene match. Germline assignment: CDR1 MNHEY and CDR2 SVGAGI. The CDR3 is made up of 14 amino acids. CDR3 in DNA: TGTGCCAGCAGTTTAGCGGGGGGGCAAGAGACCCAGTACTTC. Translation: CASSLAGGQETQYF.

Only one count was recorded for this clone. The chain joins TRBV5-6 to TRBJ1-1; 9 bases align to TRBD1. The germline gives CDR1 SGHDT, CDR2 YYEEEE. The V and J ends lost 4 bases and 3 bases, in that order; junction bases with no gene match: 10. CDR3 length: 16 amino acids. CDR3 residues: CASSPRWDRDDTEAFF. CDR3 bases: TGTGCCAGCAGCCCCCGGTGGGACAGGGATGACACTGAAGCTTTCTTT.

The rearrangement uses TRBV5-1 and TRBJ2-5, with no clear D. This CDR3 spans 14 amino acids. Germline CDR1 and CDR2: SGHRS and YFSETQ. The V end lost 2 bases, the J end lost 5 bases, and 13 bases lay between the germline ends. CDR3 nucleotide sequence: TGCGCCAGCAGCTTTGGCCTCTCGGCGGAGACCCAGTACTTC. Translating gives CASSFGLSAETQYF.

About this clone: Other DNA sequences in this specimen translate into the identical CDR3. The chain uses TRBV6-1 and TRBJ2-3; D is perhaps TRBD2 (5 bases). This CDR3 has 13 amino acids. V gave up 6 bases and J gave up 3 bases, with 10 bases separating them. Germline V gene data show CDR1 as MNHNS and CDR2 as SASEGT. The CDR3 here is CASRPRGTDTQYF. The CDR3, as DNA: TGTGCCAGCAGACCCCGGGGAACAGATACGCAGTATTTT.

CDR3 DNA sequence: TGTGCCAGCGGGCAGGGGGCCAGGGAGACCCAGTACTTC. Translating it yields CASGQGARETQYF. The V and J genes are TRBV6-5 and TRBJ2-5, with TRBD1 identical over 8 bases. CDR1 is MNHEY and CDR2 is SVGAGI in the germline V gene. With V trimmed by 8 bases and J by 5 bases, 7 bases remained unmatched. This CDR3 comprises 13 residues.

The gene calls are TRBV4-1 and TRBJ2-2, with 11 bases that match TRBD2. CDR1 MGHRA and CDR2 YSYEKL come from the germline V gene. The CDR3 runs to 18 residues. V was pared by 3 bases and J by 3 bases, with 9 bases of the junction left unmatched. The CDR3: CASSHRTGLAEDTGELFF. The CDR3, as DNA: TGCGCCAGCAGCCATAGAACGGGACTAGCGGAAGACACCGGGGAGCTGTTTTTT.

Comment on this clone: Other DNA sequences within the sample encode an identical CDR3. This chain uses TRBV7-8 with TRBJ1-4, with D possibly TRBD1 on 6 matching bases. V was cut by 5 bases and J by 8 bases, with 15 bases left in between. CDR1 is SGHVS, CDR2 FQNEAQ, per germline. This CDR3 has 14 amino acids. In nucleotides, the CDR3 is TGTGCCAGCAGCCCAGGGACGGGGGGCGAAAAACTGTTTTTT. As protein: CASSPGTGGEKLFF.

The chain is built from TRBV6-5 and TRBJ2-2; TRBD1 is a possible D gene (5 bases). V was pared by 3 bases and J by 2 bases, with 10 bases between. CDR3 length: 15 residues. Germline lookup yields CDR1 MNHEY and CDR2 SVGAGI. The CDR3 loop reads CASSYETDNTGELFF. CDR3 bases: TGTGCCAGCAGTTATGAGACAGATAACACCGGGGAGCTGTTTTTT.

The V and J genes are TRBV7-2 and TRBJ1-5; D perhaps matches TRBD1 (5 bases). This CDR3 is built from 12 residues. V lost 5 bases and J 7 bases, leaving 9 bases between the germline ends. CDR1 and CDR2 (germline): SGHTA, FQGNSA. CDR3: CASSQGGQPQHF. Written as DNA, the CDR3 is TGTGCCAGCAGCCAGGGTGGGCAGCCCCAGCATTTT.

This clone was seen repeatedly, ten times or more. The CDR3 sequence is CASRIGLTEAFF. The CDR3 nucleotides read TGTGCCAGCAGAATCGGCCTCACTGAAGCTTTCTTT. V gene TRBV28 combines with J gene TRBJ1-1; D not certain. V was shortened by 6 bases and J by 4 bases, with 9 bases between the two germline ends. Germline V gene sequence: CDR1 MDHEN, CDR2 SYDVKM. This CDR3 region has 12 residues.

The CDR3 region has the DNA TGTGCCAGTAGTGCAGGGGATGGCAATCAGCCCCAGCATTTT. Protein product: CASSAGDGNQPQHF. This chain links TRBV19 with TRBJ1-5; D perhaps matches TRBD1 (6 bases). The germline V gene has CDR1 LNHDA and CDR2 SQIVND (reference sequence). With 5 bases removed from V and 2 bases from J, the gap between germline ends came to 10 bases. The CDR3 covers 14 residues.

The J gene is TRBJ2-7, the V gene TRBV18; a weak D match, TRBD2 (6 bases). The ends were cut back, 3 bases at V and 4 bases at J, with 13 bases in the middle. Looked up from germline, CDR1 is KGHSH and CDR2 is LQKENI. This CDR3 is built from 14 residues. CDR3 sequence (DNA): TGTGCCAGCTCACCGGAGACTAGTAGATACGAGCAGTACTTC. It yields the protein CASSPETSRYEQYF.

This chain links TRBV29-1 with TRBJ1-2; weak D call: TRBD1 (5 bases). The CDR3 covers 13 residues. In germline, CDR1 is SQVTM, CDR2 ANQGSEA. The ends were cut back, 7 bases at V and 6 bases at J, with 18 bases in the middle. This chain's CDR3 is CSDVWDVRDGYTF. CDR3 coding DNA: TGCAGCGACGTCTGGGACGTTAGGGATGGCTACACCTTC. Looking up the rest from reference TRBV29-1 and TRBJ1-2 gives the full variable domain: SAVISQKPSRDICQRGTSLTIQCQVDSQVTMMFWYRQQPGQSLTLIATANQGSEATYESGFVIDKFPISRPNLTFSTLTVSNMSPEDSSIYLCSDVWDVRDGYTFGSGTRLTVV.

The chain carries TRBV29-1 and TRBJ2-4; tentative D call: TRBD2 (6 bases). Looked up from germline, CDR1 is SQVTM and CDR2 is ANQGSEA. CDR3 length equals 13 residues. The V and J ends lost 1 base and 7 bases respectively, with 11 bases between them. The CDR3 coding sequence is TGCAGCGTTGAAGCTAGCCGGGGGAACATTCAGTACTTC. The encoded protein is CSVEASRGNIQYF. Full variable domain (rest looked up from reference TRBV29-1 and TRBJ2-4): SAVISQKPSRDICQRGTSLTIQCQVDSQVTMMFWYRQQPGQSLTLIATANQGSEATYESGFVIDKFPISRPNLTFSTLTVSNMSPEDSSIYLCSVEASRGNIQYFGAGTRLSVL.

The chain links TRBV25-1 to TRBJ1-2; maybe TRBD1 (5 bases). The CDR3 runs to 14 residues. V was shortened by 5 bases and J by 3 bases, with 13 bases between the two germline ends. Germline values: CDR1 MGHDK, CDR2 SYGVNS. The DNA for the CDR3 is TGTGCCAGCAGTCCATTGCAGGGATACTATGGCTACACCTTC. Translation gives CASSPLQGYYGYTF.

The CDR3 reads CAISRGGNTGELFF. CDR3 bases: TGTGCCATCTCCAGGGGAGGGAACACCGGGGAGCTGTTTTTT. The chain links TRBV19 to TRBJ2-2, with D perhaps TRBD1 or TRBD2 (6 bases each). V was clipped by 10 bases and J by 1 base, with 13 bases between them. The CDR3 covers 14 residues. Germline V CDR1 and CDR2: LNHDA, SQIVND (reference sequence).

The gene calls are TRBV15 and TRBJ2-2, with D maybe TRBD1 (5 bases). Trimming cost V 1 base and J 4 bases, with 16 bases left between them. The CDR3 has 17 amino acids. CDR1 LNHNV and CDR2 YYDKDF come from the germline V gene (reference sequence). DNA of the CDR3: TGTGCCACCAGCAGAGTATTTGCAGGGTTTAGCACCGGGGAGCTGTTTTTT. Its protein product is CATSRVFAGFSTGELFF.

This rearrangement joins TRBV28 to TRBJ1-5; D is perhaps TRBD1 (5 bases). Trimming removed 6 bases at V and 2 bases at J, with 11 bases between. The V gene's germline CDR1 is MDHEN and CDR2 SYDVKM. The CDR3 is 14 residues long. CDR3 amino acids: CASRLVGGNQPQHF. As DNA, the CDR3 is TGTGCCAGCAGGTTAGTGGGGGGCAATCAGCCCCAGCATTTT.

J is TRBJ1-2 and V is TRBV27, with 11 positions matching TRBD1. Germline V lookup: CDR1 MNHEY, CDR2 SMNVEV (reference sequence). This CDR3 is built from 15 residues. V lost 3 bases to trimming and J lost 6 bases; unmatched junction nucleotides: 6. The CDR3 here is CASSFLGQGANGYTF. Written as DNA, the CDR3 is TGTGCCAGCAGTTTCTTAGGACAGGGGGCTAATGGCTACACCTTC.